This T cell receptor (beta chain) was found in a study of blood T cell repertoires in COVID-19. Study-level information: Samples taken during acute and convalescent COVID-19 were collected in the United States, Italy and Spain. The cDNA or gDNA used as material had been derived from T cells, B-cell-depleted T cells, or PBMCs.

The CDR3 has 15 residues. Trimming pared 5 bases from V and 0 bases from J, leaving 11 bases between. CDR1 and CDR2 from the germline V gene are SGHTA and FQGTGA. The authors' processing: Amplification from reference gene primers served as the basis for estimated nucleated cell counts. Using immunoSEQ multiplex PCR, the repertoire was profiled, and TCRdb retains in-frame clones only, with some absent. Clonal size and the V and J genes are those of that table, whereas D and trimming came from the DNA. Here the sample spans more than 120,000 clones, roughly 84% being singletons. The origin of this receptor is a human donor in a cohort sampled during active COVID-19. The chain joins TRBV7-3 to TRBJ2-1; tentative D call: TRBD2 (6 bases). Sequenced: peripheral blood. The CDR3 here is CASSPGLSSYNEQFF. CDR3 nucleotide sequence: TGTGCCAGCAGCCCGGGACTGTCCTCCTACAATGAGCAGTTCTTC. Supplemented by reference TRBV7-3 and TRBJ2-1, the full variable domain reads GAGVSQTPSNKVTEKGKYVELRCDPISGHTALYWYRQSLGQGPEFLIYFQGTGAADDSGLPNDRFFAVRPEGSVSTLKIQRTERGDSAVYLCASSPGLSSYNEQFFGPGTRLTVL.